This TCR beta chain was retrieved from a study of identifying expanded T cells in peripheral blood. Details on this clone: Its specificity is unknown.

Clones were sequenced by immunoSEQ multiplex PCR, and TCRdb holds only the in-frame ones, with some missing. This table has 80,000 to 90,000 clones, around nine tenths appearing once. Study observations and caveats: About 1.2 clones differed between technical replicates, versus around 15 and 19 over time. Roughly two-week clone count variance significantly increased as total template count grew.

During the collection period, no donor immune events like infections were recorded. The CDR3 spans 14 residues. Germline CDR1 reads MNHEY; CDR2 reads SMNVEV (reference sequence). V was shortened by 6 bases and J by 3 bases, with 14 bases between the two germline ends. Sequenced input: blood. The rearrangement uses TRBV27 and TRBJ1-2, with D possibly being TRBD1 (5 bases). This TCR was recovered from a person aged 18-70 years in good health. This chain's CDR3 is CASSPRGGYYGYTF. Written as DNA, the CDR3 is TGTGCCAGCAGCCCCCGCGGGGGGTACTATGGCTACACCTTC.